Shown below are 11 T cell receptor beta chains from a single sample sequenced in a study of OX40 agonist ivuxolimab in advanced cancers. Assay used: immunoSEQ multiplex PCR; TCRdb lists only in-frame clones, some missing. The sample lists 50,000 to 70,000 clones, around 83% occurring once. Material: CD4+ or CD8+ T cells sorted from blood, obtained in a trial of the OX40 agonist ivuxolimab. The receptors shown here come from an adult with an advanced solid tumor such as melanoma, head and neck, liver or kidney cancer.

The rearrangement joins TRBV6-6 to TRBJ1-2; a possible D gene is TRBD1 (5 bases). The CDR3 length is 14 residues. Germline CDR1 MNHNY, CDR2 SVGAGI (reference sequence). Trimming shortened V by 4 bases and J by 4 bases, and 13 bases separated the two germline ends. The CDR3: CASSSPGALYGYTF. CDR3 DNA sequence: TGTGCCAGCAGTTCTCCCGGGGCCCTCTATGGCTACACCTTC.

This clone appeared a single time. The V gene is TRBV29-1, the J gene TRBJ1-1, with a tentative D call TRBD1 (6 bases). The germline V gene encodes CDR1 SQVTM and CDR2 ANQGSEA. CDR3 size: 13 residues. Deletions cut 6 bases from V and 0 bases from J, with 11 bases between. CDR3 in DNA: TGCAGCGTCTACAGGGATCTGAACACTGAAGCTTTCTTT. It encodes CSVYRDLNTEAFF. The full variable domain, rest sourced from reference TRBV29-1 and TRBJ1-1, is SAVISQKPSRDICQRGTSLTIQCQVDSQVTMMFWYRQQPGQSLTLIATANQGSEATYESGFVIDKFPISRPNLTFSTLTVSNMSPEDSSIYLCSVYRDLNTEAFFGQGTRLTVV.

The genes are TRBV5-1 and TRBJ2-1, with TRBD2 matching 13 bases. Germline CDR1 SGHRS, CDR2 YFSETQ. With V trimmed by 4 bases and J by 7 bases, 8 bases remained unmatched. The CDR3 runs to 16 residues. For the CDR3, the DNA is TGCGCCAGCAGCCTCCCTGGGACTAGCGGGGTGAATGAGCAGTTCTTC. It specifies CASSLPGTSGVNEQFF.

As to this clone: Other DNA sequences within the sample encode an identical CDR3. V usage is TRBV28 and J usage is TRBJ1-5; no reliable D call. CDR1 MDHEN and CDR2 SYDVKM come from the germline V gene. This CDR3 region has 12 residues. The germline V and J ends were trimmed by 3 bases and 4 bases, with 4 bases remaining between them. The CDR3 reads CASSLGNQPQHF. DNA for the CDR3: TGTGCCAGCAGTTTGGGGAATCAGCCCCAGCATTTT.

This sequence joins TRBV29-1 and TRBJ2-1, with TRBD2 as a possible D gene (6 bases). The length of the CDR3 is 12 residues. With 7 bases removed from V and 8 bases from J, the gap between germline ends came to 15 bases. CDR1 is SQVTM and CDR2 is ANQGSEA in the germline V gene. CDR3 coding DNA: TGCAGCGCGGATCCGGGGGTAGATGAGCAGTTCTTC. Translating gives CSADPGVDEQFF.

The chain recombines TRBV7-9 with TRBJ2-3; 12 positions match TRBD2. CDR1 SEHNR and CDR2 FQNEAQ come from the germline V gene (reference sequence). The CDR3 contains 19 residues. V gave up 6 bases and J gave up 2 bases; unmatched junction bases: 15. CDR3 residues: CASRAGTSGRRTLTDTQYF. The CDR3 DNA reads TGTGCCAGCAGGGCCGGGACTAGCGGGCGCCGCACCCTCACAGATACGCAGTATTTT.

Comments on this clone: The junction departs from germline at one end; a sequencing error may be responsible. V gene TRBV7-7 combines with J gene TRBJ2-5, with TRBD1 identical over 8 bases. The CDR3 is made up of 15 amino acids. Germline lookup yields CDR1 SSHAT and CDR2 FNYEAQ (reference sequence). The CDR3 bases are TGTGCTAGCAGCTTAGGTGGGACAGGACAAGAGACCCAGTACTTC. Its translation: CASSLGGTGQETQYF.

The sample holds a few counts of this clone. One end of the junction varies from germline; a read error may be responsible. The CDR3 is CASSLAARSPLHF. The CDR3 nucleotides are TGTGCCAGCAGCCTAGCAGCCCGTTCACCCCTCCACTTT. The chain combines TRBV7-9 with TRBJ1-6; D is unclear. The length of the CDR3 is 13 residues. CDR1 and CDR2 (germline): SEHNR, FQNEAQ (reference sequence).

As DNA, the CDR3 is TGTGCCAGCAGTTTAAAGTCCCCCTACGAGCAGTACTTC. It translates to CASSLKSPYEQYF. This chain links TRBV27 with TRBJ2-7, with D unresolved. This CDR3 region has 13 residues. Germline-derived CDR1 and CDR2 are MNHEY and SMNVEV (reference sequence). The ends were cut back, 2 bases at V and 2 bases at J, with 7 bases in the middle.

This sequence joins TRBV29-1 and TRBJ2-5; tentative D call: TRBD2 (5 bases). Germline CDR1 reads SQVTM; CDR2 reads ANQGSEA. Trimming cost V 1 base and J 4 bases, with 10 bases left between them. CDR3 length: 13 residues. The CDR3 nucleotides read TGCAGCGTTGAAGTTATTGCGGGAGAGACCCAGTACTTC. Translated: CSVEVIAGETQYF.

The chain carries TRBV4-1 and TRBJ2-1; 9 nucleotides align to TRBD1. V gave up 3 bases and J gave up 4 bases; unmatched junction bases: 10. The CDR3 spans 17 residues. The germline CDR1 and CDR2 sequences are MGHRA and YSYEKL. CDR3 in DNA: TGCGCCAGCAGCCATTCCTCCGGGACAGGGTCTTACAATGAGCAGTTCTTC. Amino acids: CASSHSSGTGSYNEQFF.